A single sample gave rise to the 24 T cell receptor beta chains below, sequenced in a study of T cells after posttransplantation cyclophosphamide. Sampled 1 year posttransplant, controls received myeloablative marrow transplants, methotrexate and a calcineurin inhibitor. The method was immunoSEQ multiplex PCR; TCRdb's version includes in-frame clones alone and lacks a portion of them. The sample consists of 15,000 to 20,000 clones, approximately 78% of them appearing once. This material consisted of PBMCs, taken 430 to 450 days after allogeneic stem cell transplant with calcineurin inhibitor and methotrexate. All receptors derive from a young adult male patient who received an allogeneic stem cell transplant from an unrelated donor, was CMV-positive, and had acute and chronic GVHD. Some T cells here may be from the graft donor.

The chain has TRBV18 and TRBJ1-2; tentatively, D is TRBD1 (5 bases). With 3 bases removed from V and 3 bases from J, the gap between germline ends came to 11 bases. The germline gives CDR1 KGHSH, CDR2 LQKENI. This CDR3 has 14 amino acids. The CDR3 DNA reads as TGTGCCAGCTCACCGGCAGGGTCTGACTATGGCTACACCTTC. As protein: CASSPAGSDYGYTF.

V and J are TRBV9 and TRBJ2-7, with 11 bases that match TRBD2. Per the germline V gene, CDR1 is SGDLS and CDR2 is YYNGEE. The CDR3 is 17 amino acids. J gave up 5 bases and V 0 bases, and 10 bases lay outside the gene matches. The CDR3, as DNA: TGTGCCAGCAGCGTAGGGAGCTGGGGGACTAGCGGCCACGAGCAGTACTTC. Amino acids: CASSVGSWGTSGHEQYF.

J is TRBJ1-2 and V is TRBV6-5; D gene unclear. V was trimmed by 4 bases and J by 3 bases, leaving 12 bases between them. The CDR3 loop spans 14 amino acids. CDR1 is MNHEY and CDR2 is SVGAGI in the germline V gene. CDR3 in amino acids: CASSSSSVDYGYTF. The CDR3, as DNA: TGTGCCAGCAGTTCCTCCTCGGTAGACTATGGCTACACCTTC.

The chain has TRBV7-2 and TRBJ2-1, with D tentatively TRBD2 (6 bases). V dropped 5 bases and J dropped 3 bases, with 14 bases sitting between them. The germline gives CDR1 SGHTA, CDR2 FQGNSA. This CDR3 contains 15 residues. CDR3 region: CASSPLEGLYNEQFF. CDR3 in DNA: TGTGCCAGCAGCCCCCTAGAGGGACTCTACAATGAGCAGTTCTTC.

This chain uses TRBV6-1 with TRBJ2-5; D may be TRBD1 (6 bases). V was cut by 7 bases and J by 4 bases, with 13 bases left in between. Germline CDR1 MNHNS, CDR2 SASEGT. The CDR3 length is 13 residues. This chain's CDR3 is CASNRDIRETQYF. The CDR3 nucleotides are TGTGCCAGCAACCGGGACATAAGAGAGACCCAGTACTTC.

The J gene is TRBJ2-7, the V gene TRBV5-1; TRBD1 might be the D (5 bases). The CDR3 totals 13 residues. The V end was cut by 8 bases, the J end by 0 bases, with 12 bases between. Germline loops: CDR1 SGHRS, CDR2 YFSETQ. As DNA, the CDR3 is TGCGCCAGTGAATCCGACAGCTCCTACGAGCAGTACTTC. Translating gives CASESDSSYEQYF.

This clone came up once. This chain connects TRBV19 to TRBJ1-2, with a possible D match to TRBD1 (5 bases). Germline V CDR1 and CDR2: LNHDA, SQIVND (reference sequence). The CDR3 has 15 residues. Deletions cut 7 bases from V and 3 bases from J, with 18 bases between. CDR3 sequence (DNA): TGTGCCAGTACTACCTGGGGGGATAAGGACTATGGCTACACCTTC. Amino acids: CASTTWGDKDYGYTF.

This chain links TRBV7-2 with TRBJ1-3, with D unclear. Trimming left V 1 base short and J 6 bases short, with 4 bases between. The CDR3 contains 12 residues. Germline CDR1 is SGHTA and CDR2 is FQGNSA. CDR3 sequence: CASSLGVNTIYF. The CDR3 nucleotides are TGTGCCAGCAGCTTAGGAGTAAACACCATATATTTT.

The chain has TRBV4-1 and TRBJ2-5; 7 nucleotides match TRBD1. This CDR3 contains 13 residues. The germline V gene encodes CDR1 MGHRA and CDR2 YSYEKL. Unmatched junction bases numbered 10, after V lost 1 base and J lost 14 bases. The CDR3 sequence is CASSQVETGTYYF. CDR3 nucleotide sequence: TGCGCCAGCAGCCAAGTTGAGACAGGGACCTATTACTTC.

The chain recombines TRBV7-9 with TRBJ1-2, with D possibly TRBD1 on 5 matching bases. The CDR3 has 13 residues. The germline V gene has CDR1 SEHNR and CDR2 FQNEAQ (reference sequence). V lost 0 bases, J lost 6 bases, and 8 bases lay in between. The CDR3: CASSLAQGDGYTF. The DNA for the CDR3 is TGTGCCAGCAGCTTAGCGCAGGGTGATGGCTACACCTTC.

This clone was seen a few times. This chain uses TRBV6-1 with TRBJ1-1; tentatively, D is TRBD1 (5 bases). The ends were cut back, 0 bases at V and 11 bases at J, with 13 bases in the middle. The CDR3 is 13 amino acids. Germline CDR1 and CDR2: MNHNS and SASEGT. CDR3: CASSEAKKGRAFF. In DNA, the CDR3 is TGTGCCAGCAGTGAAGCTAAAAAGGGGCGGGCTTTCTTT.

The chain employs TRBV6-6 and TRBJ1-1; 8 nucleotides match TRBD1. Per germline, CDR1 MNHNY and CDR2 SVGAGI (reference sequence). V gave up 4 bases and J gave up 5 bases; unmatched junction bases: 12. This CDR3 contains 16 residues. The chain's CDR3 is CASSSLPPQGGTEAFF. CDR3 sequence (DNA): TGTGCCAGCAGTTCGCTCCCCCCACAGGGGGGAACTGAAGCTTTCTTT.

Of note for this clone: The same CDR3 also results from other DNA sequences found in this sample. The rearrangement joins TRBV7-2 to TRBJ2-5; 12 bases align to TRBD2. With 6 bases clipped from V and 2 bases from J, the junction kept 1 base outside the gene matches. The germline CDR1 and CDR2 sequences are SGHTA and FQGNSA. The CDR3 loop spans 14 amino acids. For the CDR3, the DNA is TGTGCCAGCAGGCTAGCGGGAGGGCAAGAGACCCAGTACTTC. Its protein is CASRLAGGQETQYF.

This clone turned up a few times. CDR3 loop: CASSLAGVGETQYF. In nucleotides, the CDR3 is TGTGCCAGCAGTTTAGCCGGGGTAGGGGAGACCCAGTACTTC. The rearrangement links TRBV28 to TRBJ2-5, with D possibly matching TRBD2 (5 bases). This CDR3 contains 14 residues. From germline, CDR1 is MDHEN and CDR2 SYDVKM. Trimming pared 2 bases from V and 5 bases from J, leaving 12 bases between. The variable domain in full, completed from reference TRBV28 and TRBJ2-5, reads DVKVTQSSRYLVKRTGEKVFLECVQDMDHENMFWYRQDPGLGLRLIYFSYDVKMKEKGDIPEGYSVSREKKERFSLILESASTNQTSMYLCASSLAGVGETQYFGPGTRLLVL.

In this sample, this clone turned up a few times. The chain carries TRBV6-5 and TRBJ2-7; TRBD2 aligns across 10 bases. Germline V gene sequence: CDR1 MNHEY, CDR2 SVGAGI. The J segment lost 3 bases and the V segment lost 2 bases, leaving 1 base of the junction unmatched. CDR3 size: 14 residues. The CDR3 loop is CASSYGTSVYEQYF. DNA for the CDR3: TGTGCCAGCAGTTACGGGACTAGCGTCTACGAGCAGTACTTC.

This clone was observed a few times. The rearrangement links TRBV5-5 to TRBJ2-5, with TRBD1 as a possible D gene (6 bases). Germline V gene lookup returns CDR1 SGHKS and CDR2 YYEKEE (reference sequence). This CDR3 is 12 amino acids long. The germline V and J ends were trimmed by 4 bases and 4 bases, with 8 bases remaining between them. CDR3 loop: CASSSRGETQYF. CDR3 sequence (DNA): TGTGCCAGCAGCAGCAGGGGAGAGACCCAGTACTTC.

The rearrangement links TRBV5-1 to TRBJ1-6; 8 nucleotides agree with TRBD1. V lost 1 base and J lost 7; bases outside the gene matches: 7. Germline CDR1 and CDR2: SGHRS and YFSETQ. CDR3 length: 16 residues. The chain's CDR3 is CASSLNGYRGNSPLHF. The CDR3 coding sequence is TGCGCCAGCAGCTTGAACGGCTACAGGGGGAATTCACCCCTCCACTTT.

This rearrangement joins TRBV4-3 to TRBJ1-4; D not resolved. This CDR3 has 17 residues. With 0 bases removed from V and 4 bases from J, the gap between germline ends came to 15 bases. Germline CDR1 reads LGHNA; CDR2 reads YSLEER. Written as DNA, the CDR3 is TGCGCCAGCAGCCAAGATGGGAGTCGGAAGGTTAATGAAAAACTGTTTTTT. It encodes CASSQDGSRKVNEKLFF.

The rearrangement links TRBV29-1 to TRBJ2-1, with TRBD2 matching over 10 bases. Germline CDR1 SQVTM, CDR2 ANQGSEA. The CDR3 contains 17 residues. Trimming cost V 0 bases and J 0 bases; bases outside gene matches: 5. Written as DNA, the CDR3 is TGCAGCGTTGAAGATCGTACTAGCGGGACCTCCTACAATGAGCAGTTCTTC. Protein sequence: CSVEDRTSGTSYNEQFF.

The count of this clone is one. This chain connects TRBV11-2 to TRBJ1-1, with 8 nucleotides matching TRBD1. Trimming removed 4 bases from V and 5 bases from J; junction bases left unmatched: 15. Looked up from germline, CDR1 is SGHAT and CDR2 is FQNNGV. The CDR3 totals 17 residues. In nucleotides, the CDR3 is TGTGCCAGCAGCTCAAGGCGGGCAGGGGGCTGGTATACTGAAGCTTTCTTT. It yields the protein CASSSRRAGGWYTEAFF.

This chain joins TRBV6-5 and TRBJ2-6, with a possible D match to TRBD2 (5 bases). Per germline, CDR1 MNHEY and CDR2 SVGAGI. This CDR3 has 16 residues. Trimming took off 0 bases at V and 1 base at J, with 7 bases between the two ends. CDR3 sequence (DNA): TGTGCCAGCAGTTACTCGGAGGCTTCTGGGGCCAACGTCCTGACTTTC. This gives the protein CASSYSEASGANVLTF.

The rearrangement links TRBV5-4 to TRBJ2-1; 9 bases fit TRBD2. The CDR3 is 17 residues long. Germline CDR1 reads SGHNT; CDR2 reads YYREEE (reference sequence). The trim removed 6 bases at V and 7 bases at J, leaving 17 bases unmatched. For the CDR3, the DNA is TGTGCCAGCATCCCACTCCGGGCGGGGGGGCTAGTTAATGAGCAGTTCTTC. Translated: CASIPLRAGGLVNEQFF. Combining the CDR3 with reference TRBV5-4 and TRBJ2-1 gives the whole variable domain ETGVTQSPTHLIKTRGQQVTLRCSSQSGHNTVSWYQQALGQGPQFIFQYYREEENGRGNFPPRFSGLQFPNYSSELNVNALELDDSALYLCASIPLRAGGLVNEQFFGPGTRLTVL.

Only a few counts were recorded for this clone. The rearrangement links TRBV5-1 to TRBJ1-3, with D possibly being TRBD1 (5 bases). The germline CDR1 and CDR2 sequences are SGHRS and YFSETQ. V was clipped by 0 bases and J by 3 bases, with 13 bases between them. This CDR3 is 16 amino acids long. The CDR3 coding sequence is TGCGCCAGCAGCTTGGTCGGCCCACAGGTTGGAAACACCATATATTTT. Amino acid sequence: CASSLVGPQVGNTIYF.

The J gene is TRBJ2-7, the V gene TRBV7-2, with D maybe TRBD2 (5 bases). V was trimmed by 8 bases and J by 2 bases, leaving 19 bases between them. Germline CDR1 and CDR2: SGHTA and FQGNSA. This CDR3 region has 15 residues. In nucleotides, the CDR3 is TGTGCCAGCCGAAGTTGGGCGGGCCAAGCCTACGAGCAGTACTTC. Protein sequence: CASRSWAGQAYEQYF.